A single sample is the source of the 15 T cell receptor beta chains below, sequenced in a study of tumor and adjacent non-tumor tissue in lung cancer. Three rounds of nested PCR, following a modified ARM-PCR protocol, produced the TCRbeta library. Using its own MiXCR run on the multiplex PCR reads, TCRdb lists one record per CDR3 protein. The top ten hold 37% of the sample, which has around 99,000 distinct CDR3 sequences, roughly 77% seen once. The template was RNA from unsorted bulk tissue. The source material was lung tumor tissue. The receptors were sampled from a woman in her sixties or seventies with non-small cell lung cancer.

Worth noting for this clonotype: The CDR3 end shows no conserved phenylalanine or tryptophan, and so a read error is likely. V gene TRBV11-3 combines with J gene TRBJ1-1, with D unresolved. The CDR3 covers 15 residues. V shed 5 bases and J shed 4 bases, with 17 bases lying between them. Germline V CDR1 and CDR2: SGHNT, YENEEA. CDR3 residues: CASSVVSGRGTEAFI. CDR3 bases: TGTGCCAGCAGCGTAGTTTCGGGGAGAGGCACTGAAGCTTTCATT.

The chain carries TRBV11-3 and TRBJ1-1, with D tentatively TRBD1 (5 bases). The CDR3 spans 16 residues. Germline V gene data show CDR1 as SGHNT and CDR2 as YENEEA. The V gene lost 5 bases and the J gene lost 12 bases, with 28 bases spanning the gap. The CDR3 here is CASSPRDEQLRTDTFF. The DNA of the CDR3 is TGTGCCAGCAGCCCCCGGGACGAACAATTGAGAACTGATACTTTCTTT.

The chain recombines TRBV6-1 with TRBJ1-5, with D perhaps TRBD2 (6 bases). The DNA end lines up better with TRBJ2-3; the J call may be wrong. This CDR3 has 17 residues. Germline V gene data show CDR1 as MNHNS and CDR2 as SASEGT. The CDR3 loop reads CAGSEGKTAGSNQPQYF. CDR3 nucleotides: TGTGCCGGTAGTGAGGGTAAGACGGCGGGGAGCAATCAGCCCCAGTATTTT.

V usage is TRBV29-1 and J usage is TRBJ1-1; the D is unclear. Per germline, CDR1 SQVTM and CDR2 ANQGSEA. The CDR3 covers 12 residues. As DNA, the CDR3 is TGCATCCCTCTCCCCCAGGACACTGAAGCTTTCTTT. This translates into CIPLPQDTEAFF.

At least ten counts were recorded for this clonotype. This chain joins TRBV6-2 or TRBV6-3 and TRBJ1-4, with unresolved D. Germline loops: CDR1 MNHEY, CDR2 SVGEGT. This CDR3 is built from 14 residues. V lost 7 bases to trimming and J lost 12 bases, with 21 bases between them. CDR3 coding DNA: TGTGCCAGCATCAATTCCTCCGGGAGGCAACAACTGTTTTTT. As protein: CASINSSGRQQLFF.

This clonotype was counted at least ten times. This chain joins TRBV9 and TRBJ1-1, with D maybe TRBD1 (6 bases). V was pared by 2 bases and J by 1 base, with 9 bases between. Germline CDR1 reads SGDLS; CDR2 reads YYNGEE. CDR3 length: 14 residues. Here the CDR3 reads CASSVEGQNTEAFF. CDR3 DNA sequence: TGTGCCAGCAGCGTGGAGGGACAGAACACTGAAGCTTTCTTT.

Details on this clonotype: A clone one base away is much larger, so this may be a read error. The CDR3 carries no conserved terminal phenylalanine or tryptophan, so it likely arises from a read error. The chain links TRBV12-3 or TRBV12-4 to TRBJ2-5; 8 bases are a match to TRBD1. V lost 5 bases and J lost 4; bases outside the gene matches: 3. The CDR3 extends over 13 amino acids. CDR3 coding DNA: TGTGCCAGCAGTATGACAGGGGTAGAGACCCAGTACTCC. Its protein product is CASSMTGVETQYS.

This clonotype was detected once. The CDR3 does not close with the conserved phenylalanine or tryptophan, likely indicating a read error. The DNA is left out, because the CDR3 cannot be placed on it with certainty; the CDR3 is given as TCRdb lists it. The chain is built from TRBV20-1 and TRBJ2-7; TRBD1, as called in the table, went unchecked against the DNA. Including both end residues, the CDR3 is 12 amino acids long. Per germline, CDR1 DFQATT and CDR2 SNEGSKA (reference sequence). This CDR3 reads CSAEGASSGQCI.

About this clonotype itself: Relative to the germline gene, one junction end is altered; a read error may explain this. This chain connects TRBV12-3 or TRBV12-4 to TRBJ2-6, with D maybe TRBD1 (5 bases). This CDR3 is built from 15 residues. CDR3 residues: CASSTGSSGANVLTF. The DNA of the CDR3 is TGTGCCAGCAGTACCGGTAGCTCTGGGGCCAACGTCTTGACTTTC.

A note on this clonotype: Its ends do not fully match the called genes, so a read error is possible. The rearrangement uses TRBV20-1 and TRBJ2-7; TRBD2 agrees at 7 bases. CDR3 length: 14 residues. Germline V gene data show CDR1 as DFQATT and CDR2 as SNEGSKA (reference sequence). The CDR3: CNAIPAGSLGEQYF. DNA of the CDR3: TGCAATGCTATACCAGCGGGGAGCCTGGGTGAGCAGTACTTC.

The chain has TRBV10-1 and TRBJ2-7; D is ambiguous. The CDR3 contains 13 residues. The V gene's germline CDR1 is WNHNN and CDR2 SYGVQD (reference sequence). CDR3 amino acids: CASNDQRRSEQYV. For the CDR3, the DNA is TGCGCCAGCAATGATCAGAGACGAAGTGAGCAGTACGTA.

In the case of this clonotype: A much more abundant neighbour one base away suggests this may be a read error. This chain uses TRBV6-2 or TRBV6-3 with TRBJ2-7; no clear D. The length of the CDR3 is 12 residues. The V gene's germline CDR1 is MNHEY and CDR2 SVGEGT. V lost 8 bases to trimming and J lost 5 bases, with 13 bases between them. The CDR3, as DNA: TGTGCCAGCTGGGAAGCGAAACACGAGCAGTACTTC. Its translation: CASWEAKHEQYF.

In the case of this clonotype: The junction does not match germline at one end; this may be a read error. The chain combines TRBV20-1 with TRBJ1-5; D gene unclear. Germline V CDR1 and CDR2: DFQATT, SNEGSKA (reference sequence). CDR3 size: 15 residues. This chain's CDR3 is CSTRVIKAESQPQHF. The CDR3 DNA is TGCAGTACTAGAGTTATAAAGGCGGAGAGTCAGCCCCAGCATTTT.

Concerning this clonotype: Since no conserved phenylalanine or tryptophan closes the CDR3, a read error is the likely cause. It is unclear where the CDR3 begins or ends on the DNA, so no DNA is shown, and the CDR3 is as TCRdb lists it. V gene TRBV6-5 combines with J gene TRBJ1-1. The CDR3 length is 14 residues, termini included. The germline gives CDR1 MNHEY, CDR2 SVGAGI. CDR3 protein: CASKEGRGNTEALI.

Note on this clonotype: A much larger clone lies a single base off, so this may be a read error. The V call is TRBV20-1, the J call TRBJ2-1; tentatively, D is TRBD1 or TRBD2 (5 bases each). V was clipped by 8 bases and J by 6 bases, with 17 bases between them. This CDR3 spans 13 amino acids. Germline V lookup: CDR1 DFQATT, CDR2 SNEGSKA (reference sequence). This chain's CDR3 is CSTYSGTSNEQFF. CDR3 nucleotides: TGCAGTACTTATTCAGGGACCAGCAATGAGCAGTTCTTC.